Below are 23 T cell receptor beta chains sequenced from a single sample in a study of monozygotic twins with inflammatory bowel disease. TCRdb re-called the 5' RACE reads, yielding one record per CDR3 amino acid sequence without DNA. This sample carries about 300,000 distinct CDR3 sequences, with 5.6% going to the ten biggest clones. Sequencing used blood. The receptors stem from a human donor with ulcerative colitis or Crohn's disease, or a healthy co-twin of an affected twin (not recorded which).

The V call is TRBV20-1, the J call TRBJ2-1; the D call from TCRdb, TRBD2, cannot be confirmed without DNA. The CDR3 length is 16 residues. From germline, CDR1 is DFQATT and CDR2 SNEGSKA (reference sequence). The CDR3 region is CSARPGGAGGPNEQFF.

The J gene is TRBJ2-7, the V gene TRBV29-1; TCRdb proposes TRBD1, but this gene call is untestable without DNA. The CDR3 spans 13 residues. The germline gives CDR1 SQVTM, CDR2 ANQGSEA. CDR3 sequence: CSVVGQENYEQYF.

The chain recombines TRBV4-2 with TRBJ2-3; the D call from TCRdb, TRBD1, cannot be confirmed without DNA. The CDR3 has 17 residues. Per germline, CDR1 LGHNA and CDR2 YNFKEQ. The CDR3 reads CASSHLKRTGGTDTQYF.

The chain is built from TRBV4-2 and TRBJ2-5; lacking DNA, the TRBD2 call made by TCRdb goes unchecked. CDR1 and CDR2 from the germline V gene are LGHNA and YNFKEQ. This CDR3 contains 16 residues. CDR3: CASSQQLAGGSETQYF.

The CDR3 protein is CASSLVGGRAGNEQFF. The J gene is TRBJ2-1, the V gene TRBV7-2; TCRdb indicates TRBD2, and absent DNA this call remains unverified. Germline CDR1 SGHTA, CDR2 FQGNSA. The CDR3 has 16 residues.

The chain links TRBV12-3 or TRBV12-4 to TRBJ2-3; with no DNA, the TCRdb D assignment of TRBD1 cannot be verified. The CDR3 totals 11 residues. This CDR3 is CASSLWGTQYF.

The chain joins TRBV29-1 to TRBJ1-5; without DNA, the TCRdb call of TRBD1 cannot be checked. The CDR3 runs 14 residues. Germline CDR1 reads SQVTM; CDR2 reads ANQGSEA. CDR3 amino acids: CSVILAGINQPQHF.

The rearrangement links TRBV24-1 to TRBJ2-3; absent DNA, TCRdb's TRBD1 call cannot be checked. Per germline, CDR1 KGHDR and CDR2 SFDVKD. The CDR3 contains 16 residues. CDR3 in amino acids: CATSDLGQGPTDTQYF.

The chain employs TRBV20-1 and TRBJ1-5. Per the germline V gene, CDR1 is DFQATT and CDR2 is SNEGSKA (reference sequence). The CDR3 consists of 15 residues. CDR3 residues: CSARAAGGGNQPQHF.

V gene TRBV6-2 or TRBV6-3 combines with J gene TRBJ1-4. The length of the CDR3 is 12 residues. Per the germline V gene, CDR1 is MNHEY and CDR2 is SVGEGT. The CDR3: CASSPTDEKLFF.

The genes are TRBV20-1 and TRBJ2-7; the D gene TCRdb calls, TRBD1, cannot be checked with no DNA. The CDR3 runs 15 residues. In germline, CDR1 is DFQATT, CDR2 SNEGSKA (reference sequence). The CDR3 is CSARLPGRVFWEQYF.

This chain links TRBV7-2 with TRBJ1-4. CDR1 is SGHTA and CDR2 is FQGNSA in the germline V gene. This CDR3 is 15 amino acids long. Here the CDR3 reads CASSLNFGSREKLFF.

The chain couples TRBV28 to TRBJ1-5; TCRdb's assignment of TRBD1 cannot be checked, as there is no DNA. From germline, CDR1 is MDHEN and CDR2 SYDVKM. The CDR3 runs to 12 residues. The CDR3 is CASSLRDRAQHF.

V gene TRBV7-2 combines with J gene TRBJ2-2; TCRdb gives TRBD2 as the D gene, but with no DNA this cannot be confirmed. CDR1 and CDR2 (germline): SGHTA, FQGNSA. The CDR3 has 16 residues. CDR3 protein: CASTPSGTSIAGELFF.

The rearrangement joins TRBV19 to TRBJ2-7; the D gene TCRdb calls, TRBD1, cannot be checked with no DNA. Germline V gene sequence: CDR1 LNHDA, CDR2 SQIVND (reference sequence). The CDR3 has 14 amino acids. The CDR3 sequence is CASSIGTGVHEQYF.

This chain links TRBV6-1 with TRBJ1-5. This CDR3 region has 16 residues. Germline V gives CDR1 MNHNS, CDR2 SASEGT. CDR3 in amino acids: CASSEGHWGGNQPQHF.

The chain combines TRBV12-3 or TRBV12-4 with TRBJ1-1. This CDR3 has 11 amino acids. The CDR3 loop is CASSSITEAFF.

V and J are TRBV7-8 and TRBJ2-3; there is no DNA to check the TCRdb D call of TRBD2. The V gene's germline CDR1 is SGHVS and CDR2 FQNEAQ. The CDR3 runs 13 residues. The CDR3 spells CASSSPPRDTQYF.

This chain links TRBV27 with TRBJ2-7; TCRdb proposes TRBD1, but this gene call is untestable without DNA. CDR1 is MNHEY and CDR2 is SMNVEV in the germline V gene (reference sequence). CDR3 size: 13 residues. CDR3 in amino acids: CASRGQGNYEQYF.

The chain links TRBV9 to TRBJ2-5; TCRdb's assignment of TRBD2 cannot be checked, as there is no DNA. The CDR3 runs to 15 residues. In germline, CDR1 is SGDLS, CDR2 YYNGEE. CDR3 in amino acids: CASSPSGRGVETQYF. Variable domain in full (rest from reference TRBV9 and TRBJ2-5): DSGVTQTPKHLITATGQRVTLRCSPRSGDLSVYWYQQSLDQGLQFLIQYYNGEERAKGNILERFSAQQFPDLHSELNLSSLELGDSALYFCASSPSGRGVETQYFGPGTRLLVL.

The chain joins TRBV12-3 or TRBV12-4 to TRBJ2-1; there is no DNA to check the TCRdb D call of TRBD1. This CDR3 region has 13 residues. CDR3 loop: CASRPRQHNEQFF.

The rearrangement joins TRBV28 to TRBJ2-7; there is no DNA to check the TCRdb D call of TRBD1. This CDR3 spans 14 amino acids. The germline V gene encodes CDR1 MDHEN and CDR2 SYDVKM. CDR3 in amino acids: CASTRIAPAYEQYF.

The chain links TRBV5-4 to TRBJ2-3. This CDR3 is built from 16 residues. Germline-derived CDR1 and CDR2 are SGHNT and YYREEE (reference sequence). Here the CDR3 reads CASSPGLAASTDTQYF. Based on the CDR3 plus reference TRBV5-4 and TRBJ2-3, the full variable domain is ETGVTQSPTHLIKTRGQQVTLRCSSQSGHNTVSWYQQALGQGPQFIFQYYREEENGRGNFPPRFSGLQFPNYSSELNVNALELDDSALYLCASSPGLAASTDTQYFGPGTRLTVL.